The next 16 T cell receptor beta chains were all read from a single sample in a study of blood T cell repertoires in COVID-19 (dated by TCRdb to the early 2020s). Library preparation employed the immunoSEQ multiplex PCR assay. Drawn from immuneACCESS, this table holds only the in-frame rearrangements with V and J called that TCRdb kept. Clones are partly lost; checked studies trace under half to an unresolved V gene and leave the rest unexplained. The sample table records roughly 120,000 clones; roughly four fifths of these occur just once. The ten largest clonotypes hold about 2.5% of the sample. Material for sequencing was peripheral blood. These TCRs come from a man aged 50-59 years with acute or convalescent COVID-19.

This clone was recorded only once. This chain uses TRBV27 with TRBJ2-1; D is perhaps TRBD1 (5 bases). This CDR3 is 15 amino acids long. CDR1 MNHEY and CDR2 SMNVEV come from the germline V gene (reference sequence). Between the trimmed V and J ends, which lost 4 bases and 9 bases, there was a span of 19 bases. CDR3 region: CASSSDMGSEGEQFF. The CDR3, as DNA: TGTGCCAGCAGTTCGGACATGGGAAGCGAAGGTGAGCAGTTCTTC.

This clone was counted once. V usage is TRBV5-1 and J usage is TRBJ2-7; D is undetermined. V was pared by 1 base and J by 0 bases, with 8 bases between. Germline CDR1 SGHRS, CDR2 YFSETQ. The length of the CDR3 is 14 residues. The CDR3 loop is CASSLTYSSYEQYF. In DNA, the CDR3 is TGCGCCAGCAGCTTGACGTACTCCTCCTACGAGCAGTACTTC. Using reference TRBV5-1 and TRBJ2-7 for the parts outside the CDR3, the full variable domain is KAGVTQTPRYLIKTRGQQVTLSCSPISGHRSVSWYQQTPGQGLQFLFEYFSETQRNKGNFPGRFSGRQFSNSRSEMNVSTLELGDSALYLCASSLTYSSYEQYFGPGTRLTVT.

This chain joins TRBV28 and TRBJ2-1; the match to TRBD2 covers 10 bases. Germline V gene sequence: CDR1 MDHEN, CDR2 SYDVKM. CDR3 size: 16 residues. V trimming: 4 bases; J trimming: 4 bases; junction bases outside the gene matches: 7. CDR3 sequence reads: CASSSTGLAAYNEQFF. The CDR3 bases are TGTGCCAGCAGTTCCACCGGACTAGCGGCTTACAATGAGCAGTTCTTC.

The rearrangement uses TRBV19 and TRBJ2-1, with TRBD2 matching 12 bases. After removal of 7 bases from V and 3 bases from J, the junction contained 4 bases not matched to a gene. Germline CDR1 and CDR2: LNHDA and SQIVND (reference sequence). There are 15 residues in the CDR3. The chain's CDR3 is CASTPSGRGYNEQFF. CDR3 nucleotides: TGTGCCAGTACCCCTAGCGGGAGGGGCTACAATGAGCAGTTCTTC.

The chain recombines TRBV10-3 with TRBJ2-3; the match to TRBD2 covers 12 bases. This CDR3 spans 18 amino acids. Germline V CDR1 and CDR2: ENHRY, SYGVKD. V lost 8 bases to trimming and J lost 0 bases; unmatched junction nucleotides: 12. The CDR3 here is CAIAPTLAGGPSTDTQYF. In DNA form, the CDR3 reads TGTGCCATCGCCCCAACCCTAGCGGGAGGGCCTAGCACAGATACGCAGTATTTT.

The chain has TRBV29-1 and TRBJ1-1; a possible D gene is TRBD1 (5 bases). This CDR3 comprises 12 residues. The V end was cut by 6 bases, the J end by 0 bases, with 8 bases between. CDR1 is SQVTM and CDR2 is ANQGSEA in the germline V gene. The chain's CDR3 is CSVGHMNTEAFF. Here the CDR3 DNA reads TGCAGCGTCGGACACATGAACACTGAAGCTTTCTTT.

The chain combines TRBV6-4 with TRBJ2-1, with 8 bases lining up with TRBD2. J lost 6 bases, V lost 5 bases, and 0 bases had no gene match. The germline CDR1 and CDR2 sequences are MRHNA and SNTAGT. This CDR3 has 12 amino acids. The CDR3: CASSSGGNEQFF. CDR3 nucleotides: TGTGCCAGCAGTAGCGGGGGCAATGAGCAGTTCTTC.

This clone has a count of ten or more. This chain links TRBV5-6 with TRBJ2-2; perhaps TRBD2 as D (6 bases). This CDR3 is 18 amino acids long. From germline, CDR1 is SGHDT and CDR2 YYEEEE. V was clipped by 0 bases and J by 3 bases, with 18 bases between them. The CDR3 sequence: CASSLEASAYWDTGELFF. CDR3 DNA: TGTGCCAGCAGCTTGGAAGCTAGCGCCTATTGGGACACCGGGGAGCTGTTTTTT.

The chain employs TRBV28 and TRBJ2-5; TRBD2 agrees at 14 bases. CDR1 MDHEN and CDR2 SYDVKM come from the germline V gene. Unmatched junction bases numbered 4, after V lost 5 bases and J lost 5 bases. This CDR3 is 15 amino acids long. The CDR3 coding sequence is TGTGCCAGCAGTCCGGGACTAGCGGGAGTGGAGACCCAGTACTTC. This gives the protein CASSPGLAGVETQYF.

The J gene is TRBJ1-2, the V gene TRBV5-1; 7 bases fit TRBD1. Germline trimming cut 3 bases from V and 2 bases from J; bases unmatched to any gene: 4. Germline values: CDR1 SGHRS, CDR2 YFSETQ. This CDR3 has 14 residues. This CDR3 reads CASSSRTGNYGYTF. As DNA, the CDR3 is TGCGCCAGCAGCTCAAGGACAGGCAACTATGGCTACACCTTC. The full variable domain, with the rest looked up from reference TRBV5-1 and TRBJ1-2, is KAGVTQTPRYLIKTRGQQVTLSCSPISGHRSVSWYQQTPGQGLQFLFEYFSETQRNKGNFPGRFSGRQFSNSRSEMNVSTLELGDSALYLCASSSRTGNYGYTFGSGTRLTVV.

The chain recombines TRBV24-1 with TRBJ2-3; 7 positions match TRBD1. The trim removed 4 bases at V and 0 bases at J, leaving 3 bases unmatched. This CDR3 contains 15 residues. Germline V CDR1 and CDR2: KGHDR, SFDVKD. The CDR3 DNA reads TGTGCCACCAGTGAGCAGGGGGATAGCACAGATACGCAGTATTTT. Translated: CATSEQGDSTDTQYF.

The count of this clone is one. The chain is built from TRBV29-1 and TRBJ2-5; 12 positions match TRBD2. From germline, CDR1 is SQVTM and CDR2 ANQGSEA. This CDR3 is 15 amino acids long. The junction had 9 bases not matched to a gene; V was cut back by 6 bases and J by 4 bases. CDR3 DNA sequence: TGCAGCGTCCAGACTAGCGGGAGATTCGGAGAGACCCAGTACTTC. Residues: CSVQTSGRFGETQYF.

The rearrangement uses TRBV7-8 and TRBJ1-2; D not certain. This CDR3 is 13 amino acids long. Trimming took 3 bases from V and 7 from J, leaving 12 bases between them. Per the germline V gene, CDR1 is SGHVS and CDR2 is FQNEAQ. The CDR3 spells CASSLGASFGYTF. Written as DNA, the CDR3 is TGTGCCAGCAGCTTGGGAGCTTCTTTTGGCTACACCTTC.

The chain carries TRBV6-5 and TRBJ2-7; D possibly corresponds to TRBD1 (6 bases). Germline lookup yields CDR1 MNHEY and CDR2 SVGAGI. V lost 7 bases and J lost 3, with 13 bases in between. The CDR3 is made up of 13 amino acids. CDR3 loop: CASMRQAIYEQYF. DNA of the CDR3: TGTGCCAGCATGAGACAGGCCATCTACGAGCAGTACTTC.

This chain links TRBV5-1 with TRBJ2-1; D not resolved. The CDR3 length is 13 residues. Per germline, CDR1 SGHRS and CDR2 YFSETQ. Trimming pared 4 bases from V and 5 bases from J, leaving 10 bases between. This chain's CDR3 is CASSPPGNNEQFF. CDR3 DNA: TGCGCCAGCAGCCCCCCAGGAAACAATGAGCAGTTCTTC.

This sequence joins TRBV4-1 and TRBJ2-3, with 10 bases that match TRBD2. J gave up 6 bases and V 3 bases, and 9 bases lay outside the gene matches. Per germline, CDR1 MGHRA and CDR2 YSYEKL. This CDR3 is 16 amino acids long. The CDR3 here is CASSQGLSGRADTQYF. DNA for the CDR3: TGCGCCAGCAGCCAGGGCCTAAGCGGGAGGGCCGATACGCAGTATTTT.